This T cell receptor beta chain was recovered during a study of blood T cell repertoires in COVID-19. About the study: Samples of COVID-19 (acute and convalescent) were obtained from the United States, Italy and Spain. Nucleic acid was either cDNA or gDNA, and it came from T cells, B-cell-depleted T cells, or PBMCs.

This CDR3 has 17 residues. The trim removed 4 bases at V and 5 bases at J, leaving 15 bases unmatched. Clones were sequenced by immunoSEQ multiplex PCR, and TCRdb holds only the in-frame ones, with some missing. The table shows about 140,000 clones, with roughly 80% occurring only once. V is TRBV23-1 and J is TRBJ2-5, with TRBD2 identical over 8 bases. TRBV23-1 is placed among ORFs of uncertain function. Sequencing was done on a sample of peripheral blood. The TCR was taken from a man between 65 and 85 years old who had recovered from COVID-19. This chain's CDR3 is CASSRGPSGSLGETQYF. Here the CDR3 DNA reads TGCGCCAGCAGTCGCGGGCCCAGCGGGAGTTTAGGGGAGACCCAGTACTTC.